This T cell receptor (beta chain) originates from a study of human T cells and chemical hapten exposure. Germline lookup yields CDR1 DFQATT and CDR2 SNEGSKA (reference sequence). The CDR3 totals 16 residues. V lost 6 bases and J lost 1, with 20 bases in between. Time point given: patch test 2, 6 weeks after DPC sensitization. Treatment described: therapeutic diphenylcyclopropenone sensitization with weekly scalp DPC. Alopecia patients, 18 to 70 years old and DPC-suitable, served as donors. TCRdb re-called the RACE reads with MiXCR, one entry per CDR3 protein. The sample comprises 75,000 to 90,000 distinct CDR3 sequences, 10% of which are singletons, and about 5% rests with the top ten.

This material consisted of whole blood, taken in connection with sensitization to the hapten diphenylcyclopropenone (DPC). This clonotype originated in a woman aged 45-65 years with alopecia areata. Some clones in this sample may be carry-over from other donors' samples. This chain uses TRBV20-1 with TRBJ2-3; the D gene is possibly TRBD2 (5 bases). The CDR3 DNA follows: TGCAGTGCCACGGACCGAGAGCGGAGTGGCACAGATACGCAGTATTTT. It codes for CSATDRERSGTDTQYF.